This TCR beta chain was profiled in a study of T-cell reconstitution after alpha-beta-depleted transplantation in children. Broader study findings: Roughly two months post-transplant, alpha-beta T cells reportedly originated from several hundred graft clones that had expanded.

Germline V gene data show CDR1 as LGHDT and CDR2 as YNNKEL (reference sequence). V shed 2 bases and J shed 10 bases, with 12 bases lying between them. This CDR3 spans 14 amino acids. A library of TCRbeta sequences, prepared with unique molecular identifiers, was generated. TCRdb recomputed calls from the PCR reads with MiXCR, one row per CDR3 protein. The sample holds 330,000 or so distinct CDR3 sequences; over 9.5% are singletons and the top ten take less than 9%. This clonotype was detected ten times or more. Its target is not known. This TCR came from a boy less than two years old with acute myeloid leukemia, due to receive a stem cell transplant. The chain recombines TRBV3-1 with TRBJ1-6, with D possibly matching TRBD1 (5 bases). The starting material was PBMCs, obtained before TCRalphabeta/CD19-depleted stem cell transplant. Written as DNA, the CDR3 is TGTGCCAGCAGCCAAAGGGCAGGGCGCTCACCCCTCCACTTT. Its translation: CASSQRAGRSPLHF. The full variable domain, in which reference TRBV3-1 and TRBJ1-6 provide the parts outside the CDR3, is DTAVSQTPKYLVTQMGNDKSIKCEQNLGHDTMYWYKQDSKKFLKIMFSYNNKELIINETVPNRFSPKSPDKAHLNLHINSLELGDSAVYFCASSQRAGRSPLHFGNGTRLTVT.